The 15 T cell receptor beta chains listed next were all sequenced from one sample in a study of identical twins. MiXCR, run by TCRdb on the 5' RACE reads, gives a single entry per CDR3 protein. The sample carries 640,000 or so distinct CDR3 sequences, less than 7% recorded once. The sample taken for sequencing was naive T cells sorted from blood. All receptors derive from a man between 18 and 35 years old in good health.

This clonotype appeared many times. The CDR3 loop is CASREVFSGGNNEQFF. CDR3 in DNA: TGTGCCAGCAGGGAGGTATTTAGCGGGGGAAACAATGAGCAGTTCTTC. This chain links TRBV7-9 with TRBJ2-1; TRBD2 aligns across 9 bases. The V gene end was trimmed by 6 bases and the J gene end by 5 bases; junction bases not matched to a gene: 11. Germline V CDR1 and CDR2: SEHNR, FQNEAQ (reference sequence). This CDR3 comprises 16 residues.

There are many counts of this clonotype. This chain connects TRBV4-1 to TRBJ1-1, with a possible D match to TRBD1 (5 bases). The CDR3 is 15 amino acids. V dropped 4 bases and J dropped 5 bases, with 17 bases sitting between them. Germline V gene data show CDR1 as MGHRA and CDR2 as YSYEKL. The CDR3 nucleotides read TGCGCCAGCAGCCCCCAAGGAGGGGCCCCAACTGAAGCTTTCTTT. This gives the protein CASSPQGGAPTEAFF.

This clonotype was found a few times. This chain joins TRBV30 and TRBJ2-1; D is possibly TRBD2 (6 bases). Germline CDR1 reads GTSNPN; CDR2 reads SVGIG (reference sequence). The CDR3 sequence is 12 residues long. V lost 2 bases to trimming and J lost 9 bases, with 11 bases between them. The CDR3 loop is CAWSMQGGEQFF. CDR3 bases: TGTGCCTGGAGTATGCAGGGAGGTGAGCAGTTCTTC.

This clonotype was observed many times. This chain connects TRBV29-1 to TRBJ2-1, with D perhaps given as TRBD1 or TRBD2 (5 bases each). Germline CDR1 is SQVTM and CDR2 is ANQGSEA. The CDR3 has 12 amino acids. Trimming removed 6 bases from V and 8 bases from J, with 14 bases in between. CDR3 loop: CSVDGGGDEQFF. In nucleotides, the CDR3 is TGCAGCGTAGATGGGGGTGGGGATGAGCAGTTCTTC.

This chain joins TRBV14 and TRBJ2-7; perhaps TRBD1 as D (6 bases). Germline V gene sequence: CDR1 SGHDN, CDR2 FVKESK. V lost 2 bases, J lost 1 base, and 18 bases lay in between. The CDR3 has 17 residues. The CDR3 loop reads CASSQKQGNVISYEQYV. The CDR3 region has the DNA TGTGCCAGCAGCCAAAAACAGGGAAATGTTATATCCTACGAGCAGTACGTC.

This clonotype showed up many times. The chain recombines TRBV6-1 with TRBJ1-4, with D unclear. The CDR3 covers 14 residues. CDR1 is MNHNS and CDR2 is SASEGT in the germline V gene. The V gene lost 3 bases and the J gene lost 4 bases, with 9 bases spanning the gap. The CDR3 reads CASSEDAFNEKLFF. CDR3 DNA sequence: TGTGCCAGCAGTGAGGACGCCTTTAATGAAAAACTGTTTTTT.

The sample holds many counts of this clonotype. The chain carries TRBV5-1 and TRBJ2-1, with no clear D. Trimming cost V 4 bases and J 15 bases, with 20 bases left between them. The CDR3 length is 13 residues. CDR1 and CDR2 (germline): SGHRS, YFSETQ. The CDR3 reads CASSPPRGFDVFF. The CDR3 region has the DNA TGCGCCAGCAGCCCCCCCCGCGGTTTCGACGTGTTCTTC.

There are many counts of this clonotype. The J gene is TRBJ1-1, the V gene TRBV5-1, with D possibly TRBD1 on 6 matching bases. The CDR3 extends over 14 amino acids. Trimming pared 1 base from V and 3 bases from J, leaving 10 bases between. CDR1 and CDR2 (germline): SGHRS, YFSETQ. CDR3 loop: CASSLTYRDTEAFF. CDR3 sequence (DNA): TGCGCCAGCAGCTTGACCTACAGGGACACTGAAGCTTTCTTT. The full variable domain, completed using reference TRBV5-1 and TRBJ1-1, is KAGVTQTPRYLIKTRGQQVTLSCSPISGHRSVSWYQQTPGQGLQFLFEYFSETQRNKGNFPGRFSGRQFSNSRSEMNVSTLELGDSALYLCASSLTYRDTEAFFGQGTRLTVV.

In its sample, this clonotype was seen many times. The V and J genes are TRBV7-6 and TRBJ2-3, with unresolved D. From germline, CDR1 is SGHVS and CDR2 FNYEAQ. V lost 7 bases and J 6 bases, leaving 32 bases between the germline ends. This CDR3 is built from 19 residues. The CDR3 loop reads CASTSRTRSPHRSLDTQYF. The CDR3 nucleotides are TGTGCCAGCACTTCTCGTACCCGCTCTCCTCACCGATCGCTGGATACGCAGTATTTT. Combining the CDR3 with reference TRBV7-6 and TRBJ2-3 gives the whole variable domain GAGVSQSPRYKVTKRGQDVALRCDPISGHVSLYWYRQALGQGPEFLTYFNYEAQQDKSGLPNDRFSAERPEGSISTLTIQRTEQRDSAMYRCASTSRTRSPHRSLDTQYFGPGTRLTVL.

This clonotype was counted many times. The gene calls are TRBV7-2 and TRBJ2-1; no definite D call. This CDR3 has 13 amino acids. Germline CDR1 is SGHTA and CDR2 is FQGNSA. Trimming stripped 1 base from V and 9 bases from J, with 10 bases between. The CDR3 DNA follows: TGTGCCAGCAGCTTAGAAGGCGTGCGTGAGCAGTTCTTC. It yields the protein CASSLEGVREQFF.

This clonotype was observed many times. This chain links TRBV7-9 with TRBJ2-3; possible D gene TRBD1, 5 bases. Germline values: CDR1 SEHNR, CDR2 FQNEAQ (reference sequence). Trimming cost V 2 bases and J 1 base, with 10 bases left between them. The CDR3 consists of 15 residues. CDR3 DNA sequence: TGTGCCAGCAGCTTACAGGGTCCCCGCACAGATACGCAGTATTTT. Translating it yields CASSLQGPRTDTQYF.

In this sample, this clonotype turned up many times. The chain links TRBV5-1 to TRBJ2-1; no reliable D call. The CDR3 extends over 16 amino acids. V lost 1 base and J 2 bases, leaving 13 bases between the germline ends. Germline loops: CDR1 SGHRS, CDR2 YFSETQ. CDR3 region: CASSLMEGSPYNEQFF. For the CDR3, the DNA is TGCGCCAGCAGCTTGATGGAAGGCAGCCCCTACAATGAGCAGTTCTTC.

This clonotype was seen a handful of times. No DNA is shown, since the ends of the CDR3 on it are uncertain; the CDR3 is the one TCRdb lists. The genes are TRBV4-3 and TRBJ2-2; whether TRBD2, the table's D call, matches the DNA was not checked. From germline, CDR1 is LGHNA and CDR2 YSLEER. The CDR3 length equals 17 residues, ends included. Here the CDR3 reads CASSQDSAGDTGELFFF.

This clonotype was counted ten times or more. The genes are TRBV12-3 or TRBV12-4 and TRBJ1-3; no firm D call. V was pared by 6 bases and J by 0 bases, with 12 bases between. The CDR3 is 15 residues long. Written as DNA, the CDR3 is TGTGCCAGCAGCCTTGGACGGAACTCTGGAAACACCATATATTTT. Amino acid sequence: CASSLGRNSGNTIYF.

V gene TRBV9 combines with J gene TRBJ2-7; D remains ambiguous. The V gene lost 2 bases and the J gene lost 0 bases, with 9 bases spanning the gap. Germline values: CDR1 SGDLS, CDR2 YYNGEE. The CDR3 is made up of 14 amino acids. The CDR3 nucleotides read TGTGCCAGCAGCGTGGTACCCGACTCCTACGAGCAGTACTTC. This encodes CASSVVPDSYEQYF.